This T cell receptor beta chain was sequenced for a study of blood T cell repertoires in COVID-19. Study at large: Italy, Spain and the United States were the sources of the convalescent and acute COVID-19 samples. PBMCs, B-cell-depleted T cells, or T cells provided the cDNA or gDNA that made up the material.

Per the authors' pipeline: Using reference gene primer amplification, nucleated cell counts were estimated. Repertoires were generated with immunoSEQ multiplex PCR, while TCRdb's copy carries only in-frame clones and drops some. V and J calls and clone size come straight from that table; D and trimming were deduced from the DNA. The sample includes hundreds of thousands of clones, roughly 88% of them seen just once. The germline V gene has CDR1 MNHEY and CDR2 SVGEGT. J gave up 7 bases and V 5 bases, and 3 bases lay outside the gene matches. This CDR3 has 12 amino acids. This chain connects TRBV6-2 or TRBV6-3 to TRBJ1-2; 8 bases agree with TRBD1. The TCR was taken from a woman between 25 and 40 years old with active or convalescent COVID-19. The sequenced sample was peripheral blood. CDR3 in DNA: TGTGCCAGCAGTCGGACAGGGACTGGCTACACCTTC. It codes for CASSRTGTGYTF.